Described below is a single T cell receptor (beta chain) sequence and its context. Its target antigen remains unknown. Per-base qualities were not stored, and no clone one base away is much larger. This sample is part of a study of T cell responses to AZD1222 COVID-19 vaccine (dated by TCRdb to about 2021). Concerning the study at large: TCR sequencing covered over 230 trial participants: 207 given two doses of AZD1222 and 26 given two doses of MenACWY control vaccine. Trial participants were enrolled by age into subgroups of 18-55, 56-69 and 70-plus years, and 148, 28 and 57 TCR-sequenced participants, respectively, were included in these subgroups. What the authors observed across the whole study: Because no day 14 peak-response samples were available, the repertoires could be characterized only after the peak T cell response. Only five or six AZD1222 recipients were SARS-CoV-2 seropositive at baseline, limiting conclusions about previously exposed vaccinees. Participants were mostly white British, with more females than males. The authors suggested clonal diversity may have been underestimated. The 56-69-year group was small, and its depth increase did not reach significance, likely because of low power. After two AZD1222 doses, spike-specific TCR breadth and depth were significantly higher than at day 0 and than in MenACWY recipients. Vaccine-associated CD4 TCRs spanned the whole spike protein, with dominant responses in regions 160-218 and 743-854. Reportedly, close to half of the unique spike-specific TCRs recognized epitopes lying outside the regions that are mutated in the B.1.351 and B.1.1.7 variants.

The CDR3 regions of human TCRbeta chains were analyzed by immunosequencing. The paper's data handling went like this. TCRs in the repertoires were matched against a reference library of SARS-CoV-2-specific TCRs that had been generated with the MIRA antigen-specificity platform. Breadth was defined as the fraction of unique TCRs that were SARS-CoV-2-associated, and depth was defined as the fraction of total T cells that were SARS-CoV-2-associated. Each spike-specific TCR was assigned to its reactive spike region and to a CD4 or CD8 class using the MIRA data. Log10-transformed breadth and depth values were compared by one-way ANOVA with Sidak's multiple comparisons tests. What TCRdb holds here is the immuneACCESS table cut down to in-frame rearrangements. Part of the clones is not present; checked against another copy, under half of the missing clones reflect an unresolved V gene, and the others are unexplained. V and J calls and clone size are those listed in that table; D and trimming were worked out from the DNA. In all, the sample holds 150,000 to 200,000 clones, and roughly 94% of those were seen once. The biggest ten clones account for 4.5% to 5.5% of the sample.

Read against the paper, the sample's time point label means: about 28 days (+/-7) after the second vaccine dose. AZD1222 recipients with second doses at about 4 weeks or about 12 weeks were pooled, because spike-specific TCR depth and breadth did not differ between schedules. The vaccinee samples were drawn from two UK trials, COV001 and COV002, one of which was a single-blind randomized controlled phase 2/3 trial testing AZD1222 (ChAdOx1 nCoV-19) in healthy adults. Trial participant PBMC samples were collected at day 0 and day 28 after the second dose for TCRbeta chain sequencing. The CDR3 spans 14 residues, from the cysteine through the phenylalanine. The sequence is cut down to CDR3 DNA, 42 bases in frame from base 1. In the germline V gene, CDR1 corresponds to ENHRY and CDR2 to SYGVKD. The junction carries 11 bases between V and J, which are trimmed by 0 bases and 8 bases respectively.

The sample was peripheral blood, taken 28 days after the second AZD1222 dose. The TCR sequence derives from an adult who received the AZD1222 COVID-19 vaccine. The chain is encoded by TRBV10-3 joined to TRBJ2-1; the D gene assignment is ambiguous. CDR3 sequence: CAISESRFSDEQFF. The DNA sequence is as follows: TGTGCCATCAGTGAGTCGAGGTTCTCTGATGAGCAGTTCTTC.